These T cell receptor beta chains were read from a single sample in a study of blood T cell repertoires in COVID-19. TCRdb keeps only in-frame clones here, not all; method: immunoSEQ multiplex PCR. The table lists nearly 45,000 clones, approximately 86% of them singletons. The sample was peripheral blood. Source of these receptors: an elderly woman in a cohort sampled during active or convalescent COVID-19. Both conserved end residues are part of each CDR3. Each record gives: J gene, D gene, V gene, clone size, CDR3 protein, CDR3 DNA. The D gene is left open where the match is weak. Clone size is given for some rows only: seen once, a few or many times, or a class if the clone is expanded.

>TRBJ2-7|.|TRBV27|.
CASSPSRVPYEQYF
TGTGCCAGCAGTCCATCCAGGGTGCCCTACGAGCAGTACTTC
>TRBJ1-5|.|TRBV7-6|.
CASSLGGRNQPQHF
TGTGCCAGCAGCTTAGGGGGCCGCAATCAGCCCCAGCATTTT
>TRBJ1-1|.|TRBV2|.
CASRFISGDTEAFF
TGTGCCAGCAGGTTTATATCGGGGGACACTGAAGCTTTCTTT
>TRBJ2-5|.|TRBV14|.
CASSQDRQGGQTQYF
TGTGCCAGCAGCCAAGATCGACAGGGAGGACAGACCCAGTACTTC
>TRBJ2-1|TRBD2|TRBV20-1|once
CSASGEREGEQFF
TGCAGTGCTAGTGGGGAGCGGGAGGGTGAGCAGTTCTTC
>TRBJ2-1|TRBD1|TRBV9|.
CASSVVTQGGEQFF
TGTGCCAGCAGCGTAGTTACACAGGGGGGAGAGCAGTTCTTC
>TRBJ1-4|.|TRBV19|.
CASSMDSLATNEKLFF
TGTGCCAGTAGTATGGACAGCCTTGCAACTAATGAAAAACTGTTTTTT
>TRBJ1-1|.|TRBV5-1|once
CASSSDWGTEAFF
TGCGCCAGCAGCTCGGACTGGGGCACTGAAGCTTTCTTT
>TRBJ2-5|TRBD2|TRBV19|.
CASSMAAAGGETQYF
TGTGCCAGTAGTATGGCCGCGGCGGGGGGGGAGACCCAGTACTTC
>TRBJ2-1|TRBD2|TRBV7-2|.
CASSYGLAGGDEQFF
TGTGCCAGCAGCTACGGACTAGCGGGAGGGGATGAGCAGTTCTTC
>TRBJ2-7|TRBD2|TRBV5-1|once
CASSLVRGRDEQYF
TGCGCCAGCAGCTTGGTTCGCGGGAGGGACGAGCAGTACTTC
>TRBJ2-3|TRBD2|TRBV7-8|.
CASSPIAGGLTDTQYF
TGTGCCAGCAGCCCCATAGCGGGGGGACTCACAGATACGCAGTATTTT
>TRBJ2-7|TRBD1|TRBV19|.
CASCPDRGGYEQYF
TGTGCCAGTTGCCCGGACAGGGGAGGCTACGAGCAGTACTTC
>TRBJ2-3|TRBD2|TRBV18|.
CASSRTSGSSTDTQYF
TGTGCCAGCTCCCGGACTAGCGGTTCTAGCACAGATACGCAGTATTTT
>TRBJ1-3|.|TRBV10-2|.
CASTTTGNTIYF
TGCGCCAGCACCACTACCGGGAACACCATATATTTT
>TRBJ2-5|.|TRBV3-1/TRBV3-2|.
CASSQGWEDQETQYF
TGTGCCAGCAGCCAAGGCTGGGAGGATCAAGAGACCCAGTACTTC
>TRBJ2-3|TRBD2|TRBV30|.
CAWSALAYTDTQYF
TGTGCCTGGAGTGCACTAGCGTACACAGATACGCAGTATTTT
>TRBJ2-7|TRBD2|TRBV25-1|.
CASRQAGGDAEQYF
TGTGCCAGCCGACAAGCGGGAGGGGACGCCGAGCAGTACTTC
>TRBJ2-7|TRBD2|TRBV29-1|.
CIPGLASYEQYF
TGCATCCCGGGACTAGCTTCCTACGAGCAGTACTTC
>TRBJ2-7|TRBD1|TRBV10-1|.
CASIGPPDRDSYEQYF
TGCGCCAGCATCGGCCCCCCGGACAGGGACTCCTACGAGCAGTACTTC
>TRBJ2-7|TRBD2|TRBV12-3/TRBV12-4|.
CASGSWGGSEQYF
TGTGCCAGCGGCTCCTGGGGGGGTAGCGAGCAGTACTTC
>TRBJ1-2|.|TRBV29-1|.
CSVEWGGYGYTF
TGCAGCGTTGAGTGGGGGGGATATGGCTACACCTTC
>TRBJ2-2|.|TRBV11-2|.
CASSFSSGDTGELFF
TGTGCCAGCAGCTTCAGCTCAGGGGACACCGGGGAGCTGTTTTTT
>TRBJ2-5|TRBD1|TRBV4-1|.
CASSPRTGEETQYF
TGCGCCAGCAGCCCCCGAACAGGGGAAGAGACCCAGTACTTC
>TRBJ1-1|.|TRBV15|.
CATSRGTVNTEAFF
TGTGCCACCAGCAGAGGCACGGTGAACACTGAAGCTTTCTTT
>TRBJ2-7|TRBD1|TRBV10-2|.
CAGAFDRAYEQYF
TGCGCCGGAGCATTCGACAGGGCCTACGAGCAGTACTTC
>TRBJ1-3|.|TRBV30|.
CAWSPGVRNTIYF
TGTGCCTGGAGTCCGGGGGTCAGAAACACCATATATTTT
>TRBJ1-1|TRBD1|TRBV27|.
CASSSPTGGTEAFF
TGTGCCAGCAGTTCTCCAACAGGGGGCACTGAAGCTTTCTTT
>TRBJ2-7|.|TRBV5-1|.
CASSLEQGSGEQYF
TGCGCCAGCAGCTTGGAACAGGGATCGGGCGAGCAGTACTTC
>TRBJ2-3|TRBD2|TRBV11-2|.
CASSASGTPNTQYF
TGTGCCAGCAGCGCTAGCGGGACCCCGAATACGCAGTATTTT
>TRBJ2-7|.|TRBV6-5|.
CASSYSIGSPYEQYF
TGTGCCAGCAGTTACTCGATCGGGTCCCCCTACGAGCAGTACTTC
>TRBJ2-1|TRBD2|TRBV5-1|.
CASSLEGLAGNNEQFF
TGCGCCAGCAGCTTGGAGGGGCTAGCGGGAAACAATGAGCAGTTCTTC
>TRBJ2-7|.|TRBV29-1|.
CSVGWLAGEQYF
TGCAGCGTTGGATGGCTGGCTGGCGAGCAGTACTTC
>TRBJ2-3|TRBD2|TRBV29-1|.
CSVEGLVLSDTQYF
TGCAGCGTTGAGGGACTAGTCCTGTCTGATACGCAGTATTTT
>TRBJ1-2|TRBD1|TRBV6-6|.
CASRNRQGPPYGYTF
TGTGCCAGCAGAAACCGACAGGGGCCGCCCTATGGCTACACCTTC
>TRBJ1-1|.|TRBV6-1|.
CASSERFPQRVSMNTEAFF
TGTGCCAGCAGTGAGAGATTTCCCCAGCGGGTTTCTATGAACACTGAAGCTTTCTTT
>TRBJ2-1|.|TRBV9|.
CASSVAGVYNEQFF
TGTGCCAGCAGCGTGGCAGGGGTCTACAATGAGCAGTTCTTC
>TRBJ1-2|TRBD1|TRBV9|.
CASSVALGQDGYTF
TGTGCCAGCAGCGTAGCACTCGGACAGGATGGCTACACCTTC
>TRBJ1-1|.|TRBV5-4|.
CASSLGDTQAFF
TGTGCCAGCAGCTTGGGCGATACCCAAGCTTTCTTT
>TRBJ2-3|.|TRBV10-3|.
CAISELLTGSTDTQYF
TGTGCCATCAGTGAGTTACTAACGGGTAGTACAGATACGCAGTATTTT